Sequencing of this T cell receptor (beta chain) was carried out in a study of molecular identifiers for immune sequencing clone quantification. Turning to the study itself: In the replicates, RNA derived from roughly 20,000 or 100,000 naive CD8 cells was divided into five parts, and four were sequenced.

To note about this clonotype: Antigen: not known. A much larger clonotype is one base distant, so this may be a read error.

Study observations and caveats: More than 97% of effector molecules, versus under 1% of naive-cell molecules, belonged to clones above 20 RNA copies.

The bulk TCR libraries were made with methods described before and with listed TCR primers. MiXCR, run by TCRdb on the PCR reads, gives a single entry per CDR3 protein. Of some 650,000 distinct CDR3 sequences detected, less than 20% appear once; the ten largest clones hold 0.7% to 1%. Sorted naive CD8 T cells, about 17,000 to 1,000,000, were sequenced from 10%, 30% or 50% RNA. The receptor comes from a human donor in good health. Some libraries in this study had Jurkat cell RNA spiked in. The sequencing input was naive CD8+ T cells from blood, with Jurkat cell RNA spiked in. The subset: FACS-sorted CD8+CD4-CCR7+CD45RA+ naive T cells.

The chain's CDR3 is CACSSDLETLNTGELFF. CDR3 bases: TGTGCCTGCAGCTCCGACCTCGAGACACTGAACACCGGGGAGCTGTTTTTT. The chain uses TRBV7-6 and TRBJ2-2, with unresolved D. The CDR3 totals 17 residues. Germline values: CDR1 SGHVS, CDR2 FNYEAQ. Based on the CDR3 plus reference TRBV7-6 and TRBJ2-2, the full variable domain is GAGVSQSPRYKVTKRGQDVALRCDPISGHVSLYWYRQALGQGPEFLTYFNYEAQQDKSGLPNDRFSAERPEGSISTLTIQRTEQRDSAMYRCACSSDLETLNTGELFFGEGSRLTVL.